This record looks at one T cell receptor beta chain sequence and its context. The data originate from a study of T cells after yellow fever vaccination. The germline V gene has CDR1 KGHSH and CDR2 LQKENI. With 4 bases clipped from V and 1 base from J, the junction kept 7 bases outside the gene matches. The CDR3 is 18 amino acids. Universal primer sites and UMIs were introduced during 5'RACE template-switching synthesis of TCR cDNA. One entry per CDR3 protein, called by TCRdb with MiXCR from the 5' RACE reads. The sample lists 200,000 to 250,000 distinct CDR3 sequences; roughly 3% were seen once. The sample was CD4+ T cells sorted from PBMCs, taken 10 days after the yellow fever booster vaccination. The chain employs TRBV18 and TRBJ2-1; 13 bases line up with TRBD2. The source is a man younger than 35 who received the YFV17D yellow fever vaccine. In nucleotides, the CDR3 is TGTGCCAGCTCACGCAGGGGACTAGCGGGGAATTCCTACAATGAGCAGTTCTTC. It translates to CASSRRGLAGNSYNEQFF. Together with reference TRBV18 and TRBJ2-1, the CDR3 gives the full variable domain: NAGVMQNPRHLVRRRGQEARLRCSPMKGHSHVYWYRQLPEEGLKFMVYLQKENIIDESGMPKERFSAEFPKEGPSILRIQQVVRGDSAAYFCASSRRGLAGNSYNEQFFGPGTRLTVL.